A single sample is the source of the 26 T cell receptor beta chains below, sequenced in a study of blood T cell repertoires in COVID-19. Using immunoSEQ multiplex PCR, the repertoire was profiled, and TCRdb retains in-frame clones only, with some absent. This table has under 200,000 clones, around 84% appearing once. The sequenced sample consisted of peripheral blood. The receptor set was obtained from a woman at least 80 years old with acute or convalescent COVID-19.

This clone was seen a handful of times. The V call is TRBV7-6, the J call TRBJ2-2; possibly TRBD1 for D (5 bases). Germline lookup yields CDR1 SGHVS and CDR2 FNYEAQ. Deletions cut 2 bases from V and 1 base from J, with 14 bases between. The length of the CDR3 is 17 residues. CDR3 sequence: CASSLQGFTMNTGELFF. DNA for the CDR3: TGTGCCAGCAGCTTACAGGGATTTACAATGAACACCGGGGAGCTGTTTTTT. Full variable domain (outside the CDR3, taken from reference TRBV7-6 and TRBJ2-2): GAGVSQSPRYKVTKRGQDVALRCDPISGHVSLYWYRQALGQGPEFLTYFNYEAQQDKSGLPNDRFSAERPEGSISTLTIQRTEQRDSAMYRCASSLQGFTMNTGELFFGEGSRLTVL.

The rearrangement links TRBV6-5 to TRBJ1-1, with D unclear. The CDR3 runs 14 residues. The V end lost 4 bases, the J end lost 0 bases, and 9 bases lay between the germline ends. Germline V gives CDR1 MNHEY, CDR2 SVGAGI. CDR3 nucleotide sequence: TGTGCCAGCAGTTCGTTTCAGATGAACACTGAAGCTTTCTTT. Translating it yields CASSSFQMNTEAFF.

The V gene is TRBV10-3, the J gene TRBJ2-7; perhaps TRBD1 as D (6 bases). CDR1 is ENHRY and CDR2 is SYGVKD in the germline V gene. CDR3 length equals 16 residues. V lost 6 bases and J lost 0, with 18 bases in between. DNA of the CDR3: TGTGCCATCAGGACTATGACGGACAGTAGCTCCTACGAGCAGTACTTC. The encoded protein is CAIRTMTDSSSYEQYF.

This chain joins TRBV23-1 and TRBJ1-5; maybe TRBD1 (6 bases). TRBV23-1 is an ORF, and what it does is uncertain. CDR3 length: 18 amino acids. The V end lost 4 bases, the J end lost 6 bases, and 25 bases lay between the germline ends. The CDR3 region has the DNA TGCGCCAGCAGTCCCAGGGGTCCTGGACCCGCCGCTTGTCAGCCCCAGCATTTT. Residues: CASSPRGPGPAACQPQHF.

The rearrangement uses TRBV3-1 (or the pseudogene TRBV3-2) and TRBJ1-2, with 10 bases lining up with TRBD1. The V gene's germline CDR1 is LGHDT and CDR2 YNNKEL (reference sequence). The CDR3 has 14 amino acids. With V trimmed by 2 bases and J by 7 bases, 4 bases remained unmatched. For the CDR3, the DNA is TGTGCCAGCAGCCAACCCGGGACAGGGGTTGGCTACACCTTC. It is translated as CASSQPGTGVGYTF.

This clone showed up just a few times. The chain is built from TRBV18 and TRBJ1-6, with D possibly TRBD1 on 6 matching bases. V gave up 3 bases and J gave up 10 bases, with 13 bases separating them. The CDR3 runs to 14 residues. From germline, CDR1 is KGHSH and CDR2 LQKENI. In nucleotides, the CDR3 is TGTGCCAGCTCACCTGAGGGGGAAGGATCACCCCTCCACTTT. This sequence encodes CASSPEGEGSPLHF.

J is TRBJ1-1 and V is TRBV28; D is unclear. CDR1 MDHEN and CDR2 SYDVKM come from the germline V gene. CDR3 size: 12 residues. Trimming pared 0 bases from V and 7 bases from J, leaving 6 bases between. CDR3 bases: TGTGCCAGCAGTTTATGGTCGAGTGAAGCTTTCTTT. Amino acids: CASSLWSSEAFF.

V is TRBV7-2 and J is TRBJ2-5; D is perhaps TRBD2 (7 bases). V lost 3 bases to trimming and J lost 5 bases, with 19 bases between them. Germline V gene sequence: CDR1 SGHTA, CDR2 FQGNSA. The length of the CDR3 is 16 residues. CDR3 region: CASSLRGRASWETQYF. The CDR3 region has the DNA TGTGCCAGCAGCTTGAGGGGGAGGGCCTCGTGGGAGACCCAGTACTTC.

The chain couples TRBV7-2 to TRBJ1-3; no definite D call. CDR3 length equals 14 residues. CDR1 and CDR2 from the germline V gene are SGHTA and FQGNSA. V was trimmed by 6 bases and J by 0 bases, leaving 9 bases between them. CDR3 nucleotides: TGTGCCAGCAGGGCGGGTCACTCTGGAAACACCATATATTTT. It codes for CASRAGHSGNTIYF. Looking up the rest from reference TRBV7-2 and TRBJ1-3 gives the full variable domain: GAGVSQSPSNKVTEKGKDVELRCDPISGHTALYWYRQSLGQGLEFLIYFQGNSAPDKSGLPSDRFSAERTGGSVSTLTIQRTQQEDSAVYLCASRAGHSGNTIYFGEGSWLTVV.

The V call is TRBV5-1, the J call TRBJ2-3, with D tentatively TRBD2 (6 bases). The CDR3 runs to 15 residues. Germline V lookup: CDR1 SGHRS, CDR2 YFSETQ. Trimming pared 0 bases from V and 4 bases from J, leaving 12 bases between. The CDR3 DNA reads TGCGCCAGCAGCTTGGCCGGGAGAGGATCAGATACGCAGTATTTT. This sequence encodes CASSLAGRGSDTQYF.

The rearrangement links TRBV29-1 to TRBJ1-1; TRBD1 might be the D (6 bases). The V gene lost 6 bases and the J gene lost 2 bases, with 13 bases spanning the gap. The V gene's germline CDR1 is SQVTM and CDR2 ANQGSEA. This CDR3 region has 13 residues. CDR3 DNA: TGCAGCGTCGCACAGGGATTCAACACTGAAGCTTTCTTT. Translation: CSVAQGFNTEAFF. Full variable domain (remainder filled in from reference TRBV29-1 and TRBJ1-1): SAVISQKPSRDICQRGTSLTIQCQVDSQVTMMFWYRQQPGQSLTLIATANQGSEATYESGFVIDKFPISRPNLTFSTLTVSNMSPEDSSIYLCSVAQGFNTEAFFGQGTRLTVV.

J is TRBJ1-3 and V is TRBV4-3; weak D call: TRBD1 (6 bases). Germline V gives CDR1 LGHNA, CDR2 YSLEER. V lost 4 bases to trimming and J lost 4 bases, with 14 bases between them. The CDR3 contains 15 residues. CDR3 loop: CASSPLSGQGNTIYF. The CDR3, as DNA: TGCGCCAGCAGCCCCCTCTCAGGACAGGGAAACACCATATATTTT.

The chain recombines TRBV5-1 with TRBJ2-7; TRBD2 aligns across 10 bases. Germline V gene sequence: CDR1 SGHRS, CDR2 YFSETQ. V gave up 3 bases and J gave up 2 bases; unmatched junction bases: 8. CDR3 length: 16 residues. The CDR3 bases are TGCGCCAGCAGCTCGTCCCTAGCGGGAGTTGCCTACGAGCAGTACTTC. This sequence encodes CASSSSLAGVAYEQYF.

This chain uses TRBV5-5 with TRBJ2-1, with 7 bases identical to TRBD1. Germline CDR1 SGHKS, CDR2 YYEKEE (reference sequence). The V gene end was trimmed by 7 bases and the J gene end by 5 bases; junction bases not matched to a gene: 6. This CDR3 has 13 residues. DNA of the CDR3: TGTGCCAGCGATAGGGGGCCAGACAATGAGCAGTTCTTC. It is translated as CASDRGPDNEQFF.

This chain links TRBV10-3 with TRBJ2-3, with 7 bases aligning to TRBD1. The CDR3 contains 15 residues. The junction had 7 bases not matched to a gene; V was cut back by 2 bases and J by 5 bases. Germline V gene data show CDR1 as ENHRY and CDR2 as SYGVKD. The CDR3 protein is CAISEKLGGKDTQYF. The CDR3 DNA is TGTGCCATCAGTGAGAAGCTAGGGGGCAAAGATACGCAGTATTTT.

The chain has TRBV3-1 (or the pseudogene TRBV3-2) and TRBJ1-4, with 9 bases matching TRBD1. This CDR3 has 16 residues. With V trimmed by 2 bases and J by 6 bases, 7 bases remained unmatched. CDR1 LGHDT and CDR2 YNNKEL come from the germline V gene (reference sequence). The CDR3 DNA is TGTGCCAGCAGCCAAAGAGGCAGGACAGGGGATGAAAAACTGTTTTTT. Its protein is CASSQRGRTGDEKLFF.

This rearrangement joins TRBV10-3 to TRBJ1-4; 10 bases agree with TRBD1. V lost 10 bases to trimming and J lost 6 bases; unmatched junction nucleotides: 8. Germline-derived CDR1 and CDR2 are ENHRY and SYGVKD. The CDR3 contains 14 residues. The CDR3: CATTSDRGDEKLFF. The CDR3 DNA reads as TGTGCCACAACCTCGGACAGGGGGGATGAAAAACTGTTTTTT.

The rearrangement uses TRBV5-1 and TRBJ1-4; 8 bases match TRBD1. CDR1 is SGHRS, CDR2 YFSETQ, per germline. Trimming removed 0 bases from V and 5 bases from J; junction bases left unmatched: 0. The CDR3 has 14 amino acids. The CDR3 is CASSLDRGNEKLFF. CDR3 bases: TGCGCCAGCAGCTTGGACAGGGGGAATGAAAAACTGTTTTTT.

The V call is TRBV7-6, the J call TRBJ2-1; no firm D call. V was clipped by 1 base and J by 0 bases, with 7 bases between them. There are 15 residues in the CDR3. Germline V lookup: CDR1 SGHVS, CDR2 FNYEAQ. The CDR3 loop is CASSLGRGSYNEQFF. DNA of the CDR3: TGTGCCAGCAGCTTAGGGAGAGGCTCCTACAATGAGCAGTTCTTC. The whole variable domain, filled in from reference TRBV7-6 and TRBJ2-1, reads GAGVSQSPRYKVTKRGQDVALRCDPISGHVSLYWYRQALGQGPEFLTYFNYEAQQDKSGLPNDRFSAERPEGSISTLTIQRTEQRDSAMYRCASSLGRGSYNEQFFGPGTRLTVL.

This clone occurred a few times. This chain connects TRBV4-1 to TRBJ1-3, with D perhaps matching TRBD1 (6 bases). The CDR3 is 15 amino acids. The ends were cut back, 5 bases at V and 0 bases at J, with 11 bases in the middle. Germline lookup yields CDR1 MGHRA and CDR2 YSYEKL. CDR3 coding DNA: TGCGCCAGCAGCAAAAAACAGGGCTCTGGAAACACCATATATTTT. This translates into CASSKKQGSGNTIYF.

A word on this clone: This CDR3 is also generated by other DNA sequences in the sample. The chain has TRBV3-1 (or the pseudogene TRBV3-2) and TRBJ2-2, with D possibly matching TRBD2 (6 bases). This CDR3 is built from 16 residues. CDR1 is LGHDT, CDR2 YNNKEL, per germline (reference sequence). V was pared by 6 bases and J by 5 bases, with 19 bases between. The CDR3 DNA reads TGTGCCAGCAGGCAACGGGGGACGGGTGGGACCGGGGAGCTGTTTTTT. Amino acid sequence: CASRQRGTGGTGELFF.

The gene calls are TRBV7-8 and TRBJ1-2, with 9 positions matching TRBD1. The CDR3 runs to 14 residues. Trimming took 2 bases from V and 5 from J; bases not matched to a gene: 3. Germline V gene lookup returns CDR1 SGHVS and CDR2 FQNEAQ. CDR3 protein: CASSLMGTGYGYTF. The CDR3 bases are TGTGCCAGCAGCTTAATGGGGACAGGGTATGGCTACACCTTC.

The V call is TRBV18, the J call TRBJ1-3, with 8 positions matching TRBD1. Germline CDR1 is KGHSH and CDR2 is LQKENI. Trimming at V came to 3 bases and at J to 0 bases, leaving 13 bases not matched to a gene. CDR3 length: 19 residues. CDR3 sequence: CASSPRWTGSTDSGNTIYF. CDR3 in DNA: TGTGCCAGCTCACCCCGATGGACAGGGTCCACCGACTCTGGAAACACCATATATTTT.

There are a few counts of this clone. The genes are TRBV18 and TRBJ1-2, with 9 bases lining up with TRBD1. The trim removed 3 bases at V and 3 bases at J, leaving 5 bases unmatched. The germline CDR1 and CDR2 sequences are KGHSH and LQKENI. The CDR3 sequence is 15 residues long. The CDR3 spells CASSPGTGRDYGYTF. The CDR3 nucleotides read TGTGCCAGCTCACCCGGGACAGGGAGAGACTATGGCTACACCTTC. The variable domain in full, completed from reference TRBV18 and TRBJ1-2, reads NAGVMQNPRHLVRRRGQEARLRCSPMKGHSHVYWYRQLPEEGLKFMVYLQKENIIDESGMPKERFSAEFPKEGPSILRIQQVVRGDSAAYFCASSPGTGRDYGYTFGSGTRLTVV.

The chain couples TRBV29-1 to TRBJ2-5; 12 positions agree with TRBD2. This CDR3 comprises 15 residues. Trimming took 3 bases from V and 5 from J; bases not matched to a gene: 7. Germline lookup yields CDR1 SQVTM and CDR2 ANQGSEA. The CDR3 region is CSVDGLAGWEETQYF. CDR3 nucleotides: TGCAGCGTTGATGGACTAGCGGGATGGGAGGAGACCCAGTACTTC.

In this sample, this clone is medium-sized. The rearrangement uses TRBV2 and TRBJ2-1, with D unresolved. V was pared by 3 bases and J by 2 bases, with 14 bases between. The germline V gene encodes CDR1 SNHLY and CDR2 FYNNEI. This CDR3 region has 16 residues. The CDR3 spells CASSENIGRAYNEQFF. The DNA for the CDR3 is TGTGCCAGCAGTGAGAACATAGGTCGGGCCTACAATGAGCAGTTCTTC.